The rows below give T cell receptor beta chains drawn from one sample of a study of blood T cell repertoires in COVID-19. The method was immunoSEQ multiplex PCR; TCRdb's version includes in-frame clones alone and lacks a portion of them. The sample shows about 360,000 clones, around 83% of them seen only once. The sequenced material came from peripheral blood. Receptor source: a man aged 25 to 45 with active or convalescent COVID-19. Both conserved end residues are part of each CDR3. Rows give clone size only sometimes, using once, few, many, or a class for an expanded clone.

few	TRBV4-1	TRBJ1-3	CASSQTGSSGNTIYF
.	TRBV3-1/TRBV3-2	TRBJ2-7	CASSQDMLVLEQYF
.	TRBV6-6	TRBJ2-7	CASSTGDRGIDEQYF
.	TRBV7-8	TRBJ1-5	CASSSWGDGSNQPQHF
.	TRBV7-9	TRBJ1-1	CASSPGGRIAFF
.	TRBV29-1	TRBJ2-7	CSARGPYEQYF
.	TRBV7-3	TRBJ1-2	CASSLESGQGAKGYTF
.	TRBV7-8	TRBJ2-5	CASSFSGRPETQYF
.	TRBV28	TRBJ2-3	CASTAAGVPPLHF
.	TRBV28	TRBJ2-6	CASSDSDGANVLTF
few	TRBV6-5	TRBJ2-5	CASSYQGLETQYF
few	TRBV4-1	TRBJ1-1	CASSHLTRTGTRSEAFF
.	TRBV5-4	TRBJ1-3	CASSLGTAASGNTIYF
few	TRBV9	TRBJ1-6	CASSVGGRYNSPLHF
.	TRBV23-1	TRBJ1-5	CASSQSGGGGLDQPQHF
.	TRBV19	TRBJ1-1	CASSEWDRPNTEAFF
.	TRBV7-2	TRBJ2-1	CASSLAPPLAVGNEQFF
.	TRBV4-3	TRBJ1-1	CASSKKRGNTEAFF
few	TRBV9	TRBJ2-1	CASSTGWDEQFF
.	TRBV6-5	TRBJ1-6	CASTDQGIVNSPLHF